This T cell receptor beta chain was documented in a study of cytotoxic CD8 clonotypes in ibrutinib-treated CLL. Study-level background: Mean values per sample were some 250,000 productive templates and 75,000 to 100,000 productive rearrangements.

The study's findings and limits: Patients had baseline clonality above age-matched healthy donors, and this clonality moved with circulating CD8+ T-cell counts.

The CDR3 is made up of 15 amino acids. Germline V gene sequence: CDR1 SGHKS, CDR2 YYEKEE (reference sequence). V trimming: 5 bases; J trimming: 0 bases; junction bases outside the gene matches: 5. Libraries were prepared by immunoSEQ multiplex PCR; TCRdb keeps only in-frame clonotypes and omits some of them. The table includes about 97,000 clones, approximately 80% detected once. Comments on this clone: Its antigen is as yet unknown.

The material sequenced was PBMCs, taken after 24 months of ibrutinib treatment. The chain has TRBV5-5 and TRBJ1-5; 7 nucleotides align to TRBD1. The clonotype originates from a human donor with chronic lymphocytic leukemia. DNA of the CDR3: TGTGCCAGCAGGGTGTGGGACAGTAGCAATCAGCCCCAGCATTTT. Residues: CASRVWDSSNQPQHF.